Listed below are T cell receptor beta chains from one sample, sequenced in a study of post-analysis software for immune sequencing data. MiXCR was run by TCRdb on the PCR reads, yielding one entry per CDR3 protein. The sample consists of approximately 250,000 distinct CDR3 sequences, about 38% of them appearing once. Sequenced input: blood. Receptors originate from a girl aged 5 to 17 with multiple sclerosis. CDR3s include the opening cysteine and the closing phenylalanine or tryptophan. Each record gives: clone size, D gene, J gene, V gene, CDR3 DNA, CDR3 protein. A D gene is named only where the DNA matches it firmly. Clone size, where shown, is once, few, many, or a class for clones that have expanded.

>many|-|TRBJ1-2|TRBV3-1
TGTGCCAGCAGCCCCGGGGAGTATGGCTACACCTTC
CASSPGEYGYTF
>-|-|TRBJ2-7|TRBV20-1
TGCAGTGCTATACCCTTACAGGGTGGGGCAGTTCAGTACTTC
CSAIPLQGGAVQYF
>-|TRBD2|TRBJ2-3|TRBV6-6
TGTGCCAGCGGAGATAGCGGGGGGTCAGATACGCAGTATTTT
CASGDSGGSDTQYF
>many|-|TRBJ2-5|TRBV12-3/TRBV12-4
TGTGCCAGCACCCAGTCAGAGACCCAGTACTTC
CASTQSETQYF
>-|-|TRBJ1-1|TRBV7-3
TGTGCCAGCAGCCTTGAACCGCGGGGGGGCACTGAAGCTTTCTTT
CASSLEPRGGTEAFF
>once|TRBD1|TRBJ2-2|TRBV19
TGTGCCAGTAGTATCACAGGGGGCCGGACCGGGGAGCTGTTTTTT
CASSITGGRTGELFF
>-|-|TRBJ2-1|TRBV28
TGTGCCAGCAGTCCCCCCTCTCGGAATGAGCAGTTCTTC
CASSPPSRNEQFF
>-|TRBD2|TRBJ2-1|TRBV30
TGTGCCTGGGTGGGGGGCCTAGCGGGAGGTCGGCAGTTCTTC
CAWVGGLAGGRQFF
>few|TRBD2|TRBJ2-3|TRBV6-6
TGTGCCAGCAAGCCGACTAGCGGGGGGTACACAGATACGCAGTATTTT
CASKPTSGGYTDTQYF
>many|-|TRBJ2-3|TRBV6-1
TGTGCCAGCAGTGAAGTATCCAGGGAGTTCACAGATACGCAGTATTTT
CASSEVSREFTDTQYF
>few|TRBD2|TRBJ2-5|TRBV4-1
TGCGCCAGCAGCCTAGTAGCGGGAGGTGCCAATGAGCAGTACTTC
CASSLVAGGANEQYF
>many|-|TRBJ1-2|TRBV6-1
TGTGCCAGCAGTGACGGACTGATCAACTATGGCTACACCTTC
CASSDGLINYGYTF
>-|-|TRBJ2-2|TRBV7-9
TGTGCCAGTATCTTCGGGGCAGCGAACACCGGGGAGCTGTTTTTT
CASIFGAANTGELFF
>many|-|TRBJ2-5|TRBV12-3/TRBV12-4
TGTGCCAGCAGTTTAGCTAACCCGCTCGAGACCCAGTACTTC
CASSLANPLETQYF
>-|-|TRBJ1-1|TRBV19
TGTGCCAGTACTATTGACATGAACACTGAAGCTTTCTTT
CASTIDMNTEAFF
>few|-|TRBJ2-3|TRBV11-2
TGTGCCAGCAGCTTAGTTATAGCGATCACAGATACGCAGTATTTT
CASSLVIAITDTQYF
>-|-|TRBJ1-4|TRBV2
TGTGCCAGCAGCAGGGATGGAAAACTGTTTTTT
CASSRDGKLFF
>-|TRBD1|TRBJ2-1|TRBV25-1
TGTGCCAGCAGTCGAAGACAGGGCTATGAGCAGTTCTTC
CASSRRQGYEQFF
>-|-|TRBJ1-4|TRBV12-3/TRBV12-4
TGTGCCAGCAGAAAAGGGAACCCTAATGAAAAACTGTTTTTT
CASRKGNPNEKLFF
>-|-|TRBJ2-7|TRBV20-1
TGCAGTGCGCGTCCGGGACCTCTTTACGAGCAGTACTTC
CSARPGPLYEQYF
>-|TRBD1|TRBJ1-2|TRBV7-9
TGTGCCAGCAGCGAGACAGGGGGAGCGGTTGGCTACACCTTC
CASSETGGAVGYTF
>many|TRBD1|TRBJ1-2|TRBV15
TGTGCCACCAGCAGAGATTTGGCAGGGGGACCGGGTGGCTACACCTTC
CATSRDLAGGPGGYTF
>many|-|TRBJ1-6|TRBV7-6
TGTGCCAGCAGCTTATCTCAGGGGTTAAATTCACCCCTCCACTTT
CASSLSQGLNSPLHF
>-|TRBD2|TRBJ2-3|TRBV28
TGTGCCAGCAGACCGGACTACCAGTTTCTAGCGGGGGAAACTAGCACAGATACGCAGTATTTT
CASRPDYQFLAGETSTDTQYF
>-|-|TRBJ2-1|TRBV12-3/TRBV12-4
TGTGCCAGCAGTGTAGCGAGTGAGCAGTTCTTC
CASSVASEQFF
>-|-|TRBJ2-7|TRBV18
TGTGCCAGCTCACCTAGCAGGAGCTCCTACAATGGGCAGTACTTC
CASSPSRSSYNGQYF
>-|-|TRBJ2-2|TRBV7-2
TGTGCCAGCAGCTTAGATTCCGGGGAGCTGTTTTTT
CASSLDSGELFF
>-|TRBD1|TRBJ2-6|TRBV10-3
TGTGCCATCAGTAAGACAGGGACCGGGGCCAACGTCCTGACTTTC
CAISKTGTGANVLTF
>few|-|TRBJ1-4|TRBV6-1
TGTGCCGGCCAATCGGGGGATGAAAAACTGTTTTTT
CAGQSGDEKLFF
>few|-|TRBJ2-3|TRBV20-1
TGCAGTGCTGAGCTACAGGGAAATACGCAGTATTTT
CSAELQGNTQYF
>-|-|TRBJ2-1|TRBV5-1
TGCGCCAGCAGCTTGGACAGAACCAGCTACAATGAGCAGTTCTTC
CASSLDRTSYNEQFF
>-|-|TRBJ2-1|TRBV2
TGTGCCAGCAGTGAAGGGCTAGACGGCTACAATGAGCAGTTCTTC
CASSEGLDGYNEQFF
>few|TRBD1|TRBJ2-6|TRBV4-1
TGCGCCAGCAGCGGACAGGGGTACGGGGCCAACGTCCGGACTTTC
CASSGQGYGANVRTF
>many|-|TRBJ2-7|TRBV12-3/TRBV12-4
TGTGCCAGCAGGTCCAGGGTATACTACGAGCAGTACTTC
CASRSRVYYEQYF
>many|-|TRBJ2-7|TRBV3-1
TGTGCCAGCAGCCAAAACGTGGGGGGACAGCAGTACTTC
CASSQNVGGQQYF
>few|TRBD1|TRBJ1-2|TRBV3-1
TGTGCCGGCAGCCAGGCGTCGGGACAGGGGGCTGGTGGCTACACCTTC
CAGSQASGQGAGGYTF
>-|TRBD1|TRBJ2-5|TRBV29-1
TGCAGCTACGGACAGGGCATGGGAGAGACCCAGTACTTC
CSYGQGMGETQYF
>-|-|TRBJ1-3|TRBV19
TGTGCCAGTAGTATGGTCTCAAGGACGAACACCATATATTTT
CASSMVSRTNTIYF
>many|-|TRBJ1-1|TRBV29-1
TGCAGCGTCGAGGGGGGGGACACTGAAGCTTTCTTT
CSVEGGDTEAFF